Following are 24 T cell receptor beta chains from one sample sequenced in a study of cytotoxic CD8 clonotypes in ibrutinib-treated CLL. Generated by immunoSEQ multiplex PCR, the TCRdb table keeps only in-frame clones and is missing some. Among some 200,000 clones listed, about two thirds were seen once. Specimen: PBMCs, collected after 24 months of ibrutinib treatment. These receptors all stem from a human donor with chronic lymphocytic leukemia.

This clone was seen more than once but under ten times. The V and J genes are TRBV7-8 and TRBJ2-3, with D unclear. Trimming stripped 2 bases from V and 6 bases from J, with 3 bases between. Per the germline V gene, CDR1 is SGHVS and CDR2 is FQNEAQ. This CDR3 is built from 11 residues. Written as DNA, the CDR3 is TGTGCCAGCAGCTTATTTGATACGCAGTATTTT. Its protein is CASSLFDTQYF.

The rearrangement uses TRBV5-1 and TRBJ2-2; 8 nucleotides align to TRBD1. V lost 2 bases, J lost 3 bases, and 6 bases stayed unmatched. Germline assignment: CDR1 SGHRS and CDR2 YFSETQ. The CDR3 runs 16 residues. The CDR3 nucleotides are TGCGCCAGCAGCTTATCCGGGACAGGACACACCGGGGAGCTGTTTTTT. Translating it yields CASSLSGTGHTGELFF.

The rearrangement joins TRBV5-1 to TRBJ1-1; D might be TRBD1 (6 bases). V lost 4 bases and J 0 bases, leaving 13 bases between the germline ends. Germline CDR1 is SGHRS and CDR2 is YFSETQ. The CDR3 covers 15 residues. The CDR3 loop is CASSPTDRLNTEAFF. DNA for the CDR3: TGCGCCAGCAGCCCTACGGACAGACTGAACACTGAAGCTTTCTTT.

The chain links TRBV5-4 to TRBJ2-3; 9 bases line up with TRBD1. V shed 4 bases and J 3 bases; nucleotides not matched to a gene: 6. CDR1 is SGHNT, CDR2 YYREEE, per germline (reference sequence). This CDR3 is built from 15 residues. CDR3 DNA: TGTGCCAGCAGCCCCGGGACAGGGCTTACAGATACGCAGTATTTT. As protein: CASSPGTGLTDTQYF. Using reference TRBV5-4 and TRBJ2-3 for the parts outside the CDR3, the full variable domain is ETGVTQSPTHLIKTRGQQVTLRCSSQSGHNTVSWYQQALGQGPQFIFQYYREEENGRGNFPPRFSGLQFPNYSSELNVNALELDDSALYLCASSPGTGLTDTQYFGPGTRLTVL.

This rearrangement joins TRBV11-2 to TRBJ2-1; D not resolved. Germline loops: CDR1 SGHAT, CDR2 FQNNGV. The CDR3 totals 15 residues. Trimming shortened V by 3 bases and J by 4 bases, and 13 bases separated the two germline ends. The DNA of the CDR3 is TGTGCCAGCAGCTTCGGCAGGTTTTTGTACAATGAGCAGTTCTTC. Protein product: CASSFGRFLYNEQFF.

The table lists this clone with a count of one. The J gene is TRBJ1-1, the V gene TRBV19, with D uncertain. The V gene lost 7 bases and the J gene lost 8 bases, with 11 bases spanning the gap. This CDR3 is 11 amino acids long. CDR1 is LNHDA, CDR2 SQIVND, per germline (reference sequence). DNA for the CDR3: TGTGCCAGTATAGGGTTTGCCGAAGCTTTCTTT. The encoded protein is CASIGFAEAFF.

The chain employs TRBV5-4 and TRBJ2-1; no clear D gene. This CDR3 region has 15 residues. Germline V lookup: CDR1 SGHNT, CDR2 YYREEE (reference sequence). V was pared by 4 bases and J by 1 base, with 12 bases between. As DNA, the CDR3 is TGTGCCAGCAGCGCGGACCCTTCATCCTACAATGAGCAGTTCTTC. This translates into CASSADPSSYNEQFF.

This clone has only a few counts. This chain links TRBV4-2 with TRBJ2-7, with 7 bases aligning to TRBD2. V was pared by 5 bases and J by 0 bases, with 4 bases of the junction left unmatched. The CDR3 extends over 14 amino acids. Germline CDR1 reads LGHNA; CDR2 reads YNFKEQ. CDR3: CASSSAGSSYEQYF. DNA of the CDR3: TGTGCCAGCAGCTCAGCGGGGAGCTCCTACGAGCAGTACTTC.

The J gene is TRBJ2-2, the V gene TRBV27; a weak D match, TRBD1 (7 bases). Deletions cut 8 bases from V and 5 bases from J, with 15 bases between. Per germline, CDR1 MNHEY and CDR2 SMNVEV (reference sequence). The CDR3 contains 14 residues. The CDR3 nucleotides are TGTGCCAGCCGGACTAACAGGGGTACCGGGGAGCTGTTTTTT. Translated, it gives CASRTNRGTGELFF.

The rearrangement joins TRBV6-1 to TRBJ2-7, with D uncertain. Trimming took 1 base from V and 2 from J, leaving 12 bases between them. Per germline, CDR1 MNHNS and CDR2 SASEGT. CDR3 length: 15 residues. CDR3 residues: CASSEVQAPTYEQYF. The CDR3 DNA reads TGTGCCAGCAGTGAAGTTCAGGCGCCTACCTACGAGCAGTACTTC.

V and J are TRBV27 and TRBJ2-2; D gene unclear. This CDR3 comprises 14 residues. Germline V gene sequence: CDR1 MNHEY, CDR2 SMNVEV (reference sequence). V was clipped by 3 bases and J by 7 bases, with 12 bases between them. The CDR3 loop reads CASSFGPPGGELFF. CDR3 bases: TGTGCCAGCAGTTTCGGCCCGCCCGGCGGGGAGCTGTTTTTT.

This clone was found a few times. This chain joins TRBV4-3 and TRBJ2-3, with 11 bases aligning to TRBD2. There are 15 residues in the CDR3. With 3 bases clipped from V and 4 bases from J, the junction kept 3 bases outside the gene matches. Per germline, CDR1 LGHNA and CDR2 YSLEER. The CDR3, as DNA: TGCGCCAGCAGCCAGGGACTAGCGGCCCCAGATACGCAGTATTTT. Its protein product is CASSQGLAAPDTQYF.

The J gene is TRBJ2-1, the V gene TRBV7-6, with 9 bases lining up with TRBD2. Germline V gives CDR1 SGHVS, CDR2 FNYEAQ. Germline trimming cut 1 base from V and 6 bases from J; bases unmatched to any gene: 7. This CDR3 has 16 amino acids. CDR3 nucleotide sequence: TGTGCCAGCAGCTTAGTAGGTAGCGGGAGCCTCAATGAGCAGTTCTTC. Amino acids: CASSLVGSGSLNEQFF.

The rearrangement links TRBV7-2 to TRBJ1-5; D possibly corresponds to TRBD1 (5 bases). Deletions cut 5 bases from V and 11 bases from J, with 16 bases between. The CDR3 loop spans 13 amino acids. Per germline, CDR1 SGHTA and CDR2 FQGNSA. DNA of the CDR3: TGTGCCAGCAGCACCACAGGTTCCAGTGCCCAGCATTTT. It codes for CASSTTGSSAQHF.

The chain uses TRBV2 and TRBJ1-1; no reliable D call. The CDR3 is 12 residues long. CDR1 is SNHLY, CDR2 FYNNEI, per germline. V lost 6 bases to trimming and J lost 6 bases, with 11 bases between them. CDR3 protein: CASSQISSEAFF. The DNA for the CDR3 is TGTGCCAGCAGCCAAATCTCCTCTGAAGCTTTCTTT. The full variable domain, in which reference TRBV2 and TRBJ1-1 provide the parts outside the CDR3, is EPEVTQTPSHQVTQMGQEVILRCVPISNHLYFYWYRQILGQKVEFLVSFYNNEISEKSEIFDDQFSVERPDGSNFTLKIRSTKLEDSAMYFCASSQISSEAFFGQGTRLTVV.

A few counts support this clone. The CDR3 coding sequence is TGCGCCAGCAGCTTGACAGGGGGTGGAGAGACCCAGTACTTC. The encoded protein is CASSLTGGGETQYF. This chain connects TRBV5-1 to TRBJ2-5; 8 positions match TRBD1. This CDR3 region has 14 residues. The germline gives CDR1 SGHRS, CDR2 YFSETQ. With 1 base clipped from V and 4 bases from J, the junction kept 3 bases outside the gene matches.

The rearrangement uses TRBV4-3 and TRBJ1-1; no firm D call. V was clipped by 0 bases and J by 1 base, with 18 bases between them. CDR1 and CDR2 (germline): LGHNA, YSLEER. There are 18 residues in the CDR3. The CDR3 reads CASSQDLGIGRWNTEAFF. CDR3 sequence (DNA): TGCGCCAGCAGCCAAGATTTAGGAATCGGGAGGTGGAACACTGAAGCTTTCTTT.

This rearrangement joins TRBV2 to TRBJ2-5; D uncertain. From germline, CDR1 is SNHLY and CDR2 FYNNEI. CDR3 length equals 8 residues. Trimming took 8 bases from V and 7 from J, leaving 2 bases between them. The CDR3 region has the DNA TGTGCCAGCGGGACCCAGTACTTC. This codes for CASGTQYF.

This rearrangement joins TRBV7-9 to TRBJ2-7, with D possibly being TRBD1 (6 bases). Germline values: CDR1 SEHNR, CDR2 FQNEAQ (reference sequence). Trimming cost V 3 bases and J 6 bases, with 12 bases left between them. The CDR3 length is 13 residues. The CDR3 DNA reads TGTGCCAGCAGCTTGTCAGGGGTCGTCGAGCAGTACTTC. Translating it yields CASSLSGVVEQYF. Combining the CDR3 with reference TRBV7-9 and TRBJ2-7 gives the whole variable domain DTGVSQNPRHKITKRGQNVTFRCDPISEHNRLYWYRQTLGQGPEFLTYFQNEAQLEKSRLLSDRFSAERPKGSFSTLEIQRTEQGDSAMYLCASSLSGVVEQYFGPGTRLTVT.

The chain recombines TRBV7-9 with TRBJ2-1, with 10 bases that match TRBD2. Germline CDR1 reads SEHNR; CDR2 reads FQNEAQ (reference sequence). The CDR3 runs to 12 residues. CDR3: CAASGSGNEQFF. CDR3 in DNA: TGTGCAGCTAGCGGGAGCGGCAATGAGCAGTTCTTC.

This chain links TRBV25-1 with TRBJ2-3, with D perhaps TRBD1 or TRBD2 (6 bases each). The germline V and J ends were trimmed by 0 bases and 4 bases, with 11 bases remaining between them. Germline CDR1 MGHDK, CDR2 SYGVNS. This CDR3 is built from 15 residues. As DNA, the CDR3 is TGTGCCAGCAGTGAATATCGGGGGCGGGCAGATACGCAGTATTTT. Its protein is CASSEYRGRADTQYF.

This chain joins TRBV7-6 and TRBJ1-1; D might be TRBD1 (6 bases). The CDR3 totals 15 residues. Germline CDR1 and CDR2: SGHVS and FNYEAQ. V was shortened by 2 bases and J by 4 bases, with 14 bases between the two germline ends. CDR3 loop: CASSLRGGLGTEAFF. The CDR3, as DNA: TGTGCCAGCAGCTTAAGGGGGGGGCTGGGCACTGAAGCTTTCTTT. Full variable domain (remainder filled in from reference TRBV7-6 and TRBJ1-1): GAGVSQSPRYKVTKRGQDVALRCDPISGHVSLYWYRQALGQGPEFLTYFNYEAQQDKSGLPNDRFSAERPEGSISTLTIQRTEQRDSAMYRCASSLRGGLGTEAFFGQGTRLTVV.

This chain uses TRBV21-1 with TRBJ2-7; the table calls TRBD1, which could not be checked here. TRBV21-1 is reported as a pseudogene. The length of the CDR3 is 14 residues. For the CDR3, the DNA is TGTGCCAGCAGCAAAGCTTGCAGCTCCTACGAGCAGTACTTC. Translated: CASSKACSSYEQYF.

The gene calls are TRBV9 and TRBJ2-2; 7 nucleotides line up with TRBD2. The CDR3 loop spans 19 amino acids. The V and J ends lost 4 bases and 3 bases, in that order; junction bases with no gene match: 18. Per germline, CDR1 SGDLS and CDR2 YYNGEE. The CDR3 loop is CASSSTPGMLSGHTGELFF. The CDR3 region has the DNA TGTGCCAGCAGCTCCACCCCGGGGATGCTTAGCGGGCACACCGGGGAGCTGTTTTTT.